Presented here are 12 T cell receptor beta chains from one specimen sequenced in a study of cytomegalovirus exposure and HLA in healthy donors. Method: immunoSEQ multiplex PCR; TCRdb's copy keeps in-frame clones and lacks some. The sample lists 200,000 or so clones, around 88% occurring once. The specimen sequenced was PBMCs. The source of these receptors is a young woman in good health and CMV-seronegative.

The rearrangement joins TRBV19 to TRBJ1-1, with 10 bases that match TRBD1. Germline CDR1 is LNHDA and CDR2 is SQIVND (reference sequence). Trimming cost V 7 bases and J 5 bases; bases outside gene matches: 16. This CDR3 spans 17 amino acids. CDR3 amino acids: CASKQAGQGMQQTEAFF. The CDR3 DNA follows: TGTGCCAGTAAACAGGCGGGACAGGGGATGCAACAGACTGAAGCTTTCTTT.

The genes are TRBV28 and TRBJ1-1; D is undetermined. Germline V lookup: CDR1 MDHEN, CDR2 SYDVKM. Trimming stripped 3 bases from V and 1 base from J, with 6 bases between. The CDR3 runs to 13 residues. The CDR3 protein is CASSFIRNTEAFF. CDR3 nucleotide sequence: TGTGCCAGCAGTTTTATCAGGAACACTGAAGCTTTCTTT.

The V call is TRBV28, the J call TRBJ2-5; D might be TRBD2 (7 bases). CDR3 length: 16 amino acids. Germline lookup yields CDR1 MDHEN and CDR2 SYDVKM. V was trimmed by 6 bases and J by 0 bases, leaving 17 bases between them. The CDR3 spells CASSPGGRGYQETQYF. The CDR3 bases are TGTGCCAGCAGCCCTGGGGGGAGGGGGTACCAAGAGACCCAGTACTTC.

The CDR3 DNA is TGCGCCAGCAGTGAAAAGGGGCTTCACACTGAAGCTTTCTTT. Its translation: CASSEKGLHTEAFF. The chain recombines TRBV10-2 with TRBJ1-1; TRBD1 is a possible D gene (5 bases). V lost 3 bases to trimming and J lost 3 bases, with 11 bases between them. CDR1 is WSHSY, CDR2 SAAADI, per germline. This CDR3 spans 14 amino acids.

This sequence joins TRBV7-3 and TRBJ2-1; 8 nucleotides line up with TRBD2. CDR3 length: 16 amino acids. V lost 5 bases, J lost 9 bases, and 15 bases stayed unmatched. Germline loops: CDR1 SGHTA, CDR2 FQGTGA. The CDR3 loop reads CASSQPGLGALGEQFF. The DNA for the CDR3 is TGTGCCAGCAGCCAGCCGGGACTAGGGGCTTTGGGTGAGCAGTTCTTC. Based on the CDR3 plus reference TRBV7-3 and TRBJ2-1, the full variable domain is GAGVSQTPSNKVTEKGKYVELRCDPISGHTALYWYRQSLGQGPEFLIYFQGTGAADDSGLPNDRFFAVRPEGSVSTLKIQRTERGDSAVYLCASSQPGLGALGEQFFGPGTRLTVL.

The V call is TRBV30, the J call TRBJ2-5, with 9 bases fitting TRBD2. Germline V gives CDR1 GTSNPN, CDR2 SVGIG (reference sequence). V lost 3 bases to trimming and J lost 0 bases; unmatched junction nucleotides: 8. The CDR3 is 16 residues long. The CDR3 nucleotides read TGTGCCTGGAGACTAGCGGGCGTGGAGTACCAAGAGACCCAGTACTTC. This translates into CAWRLAGVEYQETQYF.

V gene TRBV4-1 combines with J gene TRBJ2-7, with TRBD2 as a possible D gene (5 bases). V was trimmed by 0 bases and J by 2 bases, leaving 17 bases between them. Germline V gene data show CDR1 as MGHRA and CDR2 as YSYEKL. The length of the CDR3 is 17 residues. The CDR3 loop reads CASSQEKDFDKTYEQYF. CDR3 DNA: TGCGCCAGCAGCCAAGAGAAGGACTTCGACAAAACCTACGAGCAGTACTTC.

CDR3 DNA sequence: TGTGCCAGCTCACCCCTCGCCGGGACAGGGGTAGAGGAGACCCAGTACTTC. Its translation: CASSPLAGTGVEETQYF. The J gene is TRBJ2-5, the V gene TRBV18, with 10 bases aligning to TRBD1. In germline, CDR1 is KGHSH, CDR2 LQKENI. The CDR3 runs 17 residues. The V segment lost 3 bases and the J segment 5 bases; nucleotides outside the gene matches: 12.

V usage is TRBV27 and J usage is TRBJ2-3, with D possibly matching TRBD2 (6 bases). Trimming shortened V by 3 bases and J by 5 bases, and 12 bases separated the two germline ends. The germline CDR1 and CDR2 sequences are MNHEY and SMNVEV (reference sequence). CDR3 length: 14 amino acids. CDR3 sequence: CASSFRGLRDTQYF. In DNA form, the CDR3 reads TGTGCCAGCAGTTTTCGGGGGTTAAGAGATACGCAGTATTTT.

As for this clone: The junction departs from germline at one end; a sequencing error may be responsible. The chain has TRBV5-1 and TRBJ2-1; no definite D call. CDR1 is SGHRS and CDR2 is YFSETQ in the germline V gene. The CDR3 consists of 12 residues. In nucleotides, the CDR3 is TGCGCCGGCAGCTTGGTTCGCAATGAGCAGTTCTTC. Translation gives CAGSLVRNEQFF.

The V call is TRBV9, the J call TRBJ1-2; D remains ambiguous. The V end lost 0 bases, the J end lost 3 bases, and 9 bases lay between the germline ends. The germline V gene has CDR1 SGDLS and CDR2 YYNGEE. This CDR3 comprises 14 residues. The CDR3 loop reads CASSVDGPHYGYTF. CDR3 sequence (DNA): TGTGCCAGCAGCGTAGATGGCCCTCACTATGGCTACACCTTC.

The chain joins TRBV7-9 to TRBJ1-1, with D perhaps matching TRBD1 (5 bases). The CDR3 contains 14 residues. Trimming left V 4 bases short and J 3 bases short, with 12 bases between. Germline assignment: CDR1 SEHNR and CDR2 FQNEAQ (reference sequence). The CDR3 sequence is CASSSFSGDTEAFF. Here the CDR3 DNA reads TGTGCCAGCAGCTCATTCTCGGGGGACACTGAAGCTTTCTTT.